This note documents a single T cell receptor beta chain sequence. The data were taken from a study of T cell responses to AZD1222 COVID-19 vaccine. The CDR3 has 17 amino acids. The trim removed 1 base at V and 2 bases at J, leaving 5 bases unmatched. Germline CDR1 and CDR2: MNHNS and SASEGT. The table came from immunoSEQ multiplex PCR; TCRdb's copy has only in-frame clones and leaves some out. The table has approximately 200,000 clones, around 94% seen once; the top ten hold 1.7%. This sequence originates from an adult who received the MenACWY meningococcal vaccine as a control. The V gene is TRBV6-1, the J gene TRBJ2-1; 10 bases line up with TRBD2. Source: peripheral blood, taken 28 days after the second dose of the MenACWY control vaccine. The DNA for the CDR3 is TGTGCCAGCAGTGAAGAGGCAGCGGGGGGGACCTACAATGAGCAGTTCTTC. This translates into CASSEEAAGGTYNEQFF.